This passage covers 29 T cell receptor beta chains from one sample sequenced in a study of T-cell reconstitution after alpha-beta-depleted transplantation in children. The library targeted TCRbeta and was prepared with unique molecular identifiers. TCRdb reprocessed the PCR reads with MiXCR, giving one entry per CDR3 protein. Among around 300,000 distinct CDR3 sequences, about a quarter were seen once, and the ten largest hold roughly 9.7%. The sequences come from PBMCs, mostly from graft donor cells, collected 180 days after TCRalphabeta/CD19-depleted stem cell transplant. Receptors originate from a male patient aged 10 to 17 who had a stem cell transplant for acute lymphoblastic leukemia, so the T cells may come from the graft donor.

This chain connects TRBV7-3 to TRBJ2-7; D is possibly TRBD2 (5 bases). The CDR3 runs 16 residues. The germline V gene has CDR1 SGHTA and CDR2 FQGTGA. Deletions cut 4 bases from V and 2 bases from J, with 18 bases between. The CDR3 region is CASSSNLRESTYEQYF. Written as DNA, the CDR3 is TGTGCCAGCAGCTCAAACCTCCGGGAATCTACCTACGAGCAGTACTTC. The full variable domain, rest sourced from reference TRBV7-3 and TRBJ2-7, is GAGVSQTPSNKVTEKGKYVELRCDPISGHTALYWYRQSLGQGPEFLIYFQGTGAADDSGLPNDRFFAVRPEGSVSTLKIQRTERGDSAVYLCASSSNLRESTYEQYFGPGTRLTVT.

The table lists this clonotype with many counts. CDR3 residues: CAIRGTRETQYF. The CDR3 nucleotides are TGTGCCATCAGGGGGACTAGAGAGACCCAGTACTTC. The chain employs TRBV10-3 and TRBJ2-5; 8 nucleotides match TRBD2. This CDR3 spans 12 amino acids. Germline CDR1 and CDR2: ENHRY and SYGVKD. V lost 6 bases and J lost 4; bases outside the gene matches: 1.

This clonotype showed up just a few times. V is TRBV4-2 and J is TRBJ2-7; no definite D call. The CDR3 spans 15 residues. Germline V lookup: CDR1 LGHNA, CDR2 YNFKEQ. Trimming pared 2 bases from V and 3 bases from J, leaving 14 bases between. CDR3 nucleotides: TGTGCCAGCAGCCAAAGATCGACTGCAATCTACGAGCAGTACTTC. This encodes CASSQRSTAIYEQYF.

This clonotype was detected only a few times. This chain joins TRBV13 and TRBJ2-3, with a tentative D call TRBD2 (5 bases). Trimming shortened V by 0 bases and J by 4 bases, and 8 bases separated the two germline ends. Germline V gene data show CDR1 as PRHDT and CDR2 as FYEKMQ (reference sequence). The CDR3 runs 14 residues. CDR3 DNA sequence: TGTGCCAGCAGCTTAGGCCGCGGGCCAGATACGCAGTATTTT. Translating gives CASSLGRGPDTQYF.

The V call is TRBV2, the J call TRBJ1-5, with no clear D. The ends were cut back, 6 bases at V and 4 bases at J, with 16 bases in the middle. This CDR3 has 15 amino acids. CDR1 and CDR2 from the germline V gene are SNHLY and FYNNEI. In nucleotides, the CDR3 is TGTGCCAGCAGGGAACTGGGTTGGTTGAATCAGCCCCAGCATTTT. Translation gives CASRELGWLNQPQHF.

This clonotype was seen a handful of times. The rearrangement links TRBV29-1 to TRBJ1-2; D is perhaps TRBD1 (6 bases). The V gene's germline CDR1 is SQVTM and CDR2 ANQGSEA. The V gene lost 3 bases and the J gene lost 4 bases, with 6 bases spanning the gap. The CDR3 runs 11 residues. This CDR3 is CSVDRGYGYTF. CDR3 sequence (DNA): TGCAGCGTTGACAGGGGCTATGGCTACACCTTC.

Only a few counts were recorded for this clonotype. The chain has TRBV20-1 and TRBJ2-5; 9 bases map to TRBD2. CDR3 length equals 14 residues. V lost 6 bases and J lost 4; bases outside the gene matches: 9. From germline, CDR1 is DFQATT and CDR2 SNEGSKA (reference sequence). The CDR3 sequence: CSASPGLAGETQYF. The DNA for the CDR3 is TGCAGTGCATCACCGGGACTAGCCGGAGAGACCCAGTACTTC.

This clonotype was detected only a few times. This chain connects TRBV29-1 to TRBJ2-7; D call uncertain. V lost 4 bases to trimming and J lost 6 bases, with 10 bases between them. This CDR3 is 11 amino acids long. CDR1 and CDR2 (germline): SQVTM, ANQGSEA. CDR3 sequence (DNA): TGCAGCGTTGCCTGGGAAAGCGAGCAGTACTTC. Its protein product is CSVAWESEQYF.

This clonotype was observed a handful of times. The chain combines TRBV4-1 with TRBJ2-7; D is unresolved. The V gene lost 3 bases and the J gene lost 0 bases, with 15 bases spanning the gap. Per the germline V gene, CDR1 is MGHRA and CDR2 is YSYEKL. The CDR3 contains 16 residues. The CDR3 bases are TGCGCCAGCAGCCAGGCGGCGGTCTACGCCTCCTACGAGCAGTACTTC. Its translation is CASSQAAVYASYEQYF.

This clonotype is a singleton in its sample. The chain joins TRBV4-1 to TRBJ1-5, with 9 bases matching TRBD1. CDR1 and CDR2 (germline): MGHRA, YSYEKL. The CDR3 is made up of 19 amino acids. The ends lost 1 base at V and 8 bases at J; junction bases unmatched: 18. CDR3 nucleotide sequence: TGCGCCAGCAGCCAAGGGGGGACAGGGATAGGCCTTAGTCCGGAGCCCCAGCATTTT. Its translation is CASSQGGTGIGLSPEPQHF.

This sequence joins TRBV11-3 and TRBJ2-1; D is unclear. Germline assignment: CDR1 SGHNT and CDR2 YENEEA. This CDR3 spans 14 amino acids. V was clipped by 1 base and J by 7 bases, with 11 bases between them. CDR3: CASSLGRNLNEQFF. CDR3 DNA: TGTGCCAGCAGCTTAGGTAGAAACTTAAATGAGCAGTTCTTC.

This clonotype was recorded many times. The chain carries TRBV6-1 and TRBJ1-2; D may be TRBD1 (6 bases). The ends were cut back, 4 bases at V and 4 bases at J, with 13 bases in the middle. The CDR3 runs to 14 residues. Germline values: CDR1 MNHNS, CDR2 SASEGT. The CDR3 is CASSVSDSVYGYTF. The CDR3 nucleotides are TGTGCCAGCAGTGTTTCGGACAGCGTCTATGGCTACACCTTC.

The chain joins TRBV9 to TRBJ2-2; either TRBD1 or TRBD2 may supply D (5 bases each). The germline CDR1 and CDR2 sequences are SGDLS and YYNGEE. V was cut by 3 bases and J by 1 base, with 7 bases left in between. The CDR3 has 14 residues. The CDR3 DNA is TGTGCCAGCAGCGGGGGACGGAACACCGGGGAGCTGTTTTTT. This sequence encodes CASSGGRNTGELFF.

This clonotype was observed a few times. V gene TRBV12-3 or TRBV12-4 combines with J gene TRBJ2-2; D is possibly TRBD1 (6 bases). V gave up 3 bases and J gave up 7 bases, with 12 bases separating them. This CDR3 is built from 14 residues. CDR3 protein: CASSFGVGHGELFF. The DNA of the CDR3 is TGTGCCAGCAGTTTCGGGGTGGGACACGGGGAGCTGTTTTTT.

This chain links TRBV3-1 with TRBJ2-5, with 9 positions matching TRBD2. The CDR3 has 15 amino acids. The germline V gene encodes CDR1 LGHDT and CDR2 YNNKEL (reference sequence). Trimming removed 5 bases from V and 4 bases from J; junction bases left unmatched: 8. The CDR3 sequence: CASSYNSGSGETQYF. CDR3 nucleotides: TGTGCCAGCAGCTATAATAGCGGGAGTGGAGAGACCCAGTACTTC.

The V gene is TRBV6-1, the J gene TRBJ2-1, with D perhaps TRBD2 (6 bases). The CDR3 spans 15 residues. Trimming took 7 bases from V and 0 from J, leaving 13 bases between them. Germline V gene sequence: CDR1 MNHNS, CDR2 SASEGT. The DNA of the CDR3 is TGTGCCAGCAAGGAGGGAGGTAGCTCCTACAATGAGCAGTTCTTC. Its protein is CASKEGGSSYNEQFF.

The genes are TRBV7-9 and TRBJ2-5, with 11 bases matching TRBD2. Germline CDR1 and CDR2: SEHNR and FQNEAQ (reference sequence). Trimming cost V 5 bases and J 5 bases; bases outside gene matches: 13. The CDR3 has 17 amino acids. The CDR3, as DNA: TGTGCCAGCAGCACCGGGACTAGCGGCCGCCCGCGGGAGACCCAGTACTTC. It translates to CASSTGTSGRPRETQYF.

V usage is TRBV3-1 and J usage is TRBJ2-4, with TRBD1 matching over 8 bases. There are 20 residues in the CDR3. The germline CDR1 and CDR2 sequences are LGHDT and YNNKEL (reference sequence). V was pared by 0 bases and J by 5 bases, with 18 bases of the junction left unmatched. This CDR3 reads CASSQDLGRGREGTQNIQYF. The CDR3 region has the DNA TGTGCCAGCAGCCAAGATCTCGGCAGGGGGCGCGAAGGTACCCAAAACATTCAGTACTTC.

The sample holds a few counts of this clonotype. This chain uses TRBV7-3 with TRBJ2-2; possible D gene TRBD1, 5 bases. Per germline, CDR1 SGHTA and CDR2 FQGTGA. V shed 3 bases and J shed 5 bases, with 22 bases lying between them. This CDR3 is 18 amino acids long. As DNA, the CDR3 is TGTGCCAGCAGCTTTAGGGGCCTGGGGCCCTTTAGGACCGGGGAGCTGTTTTTT. This gives the protein CASSFRGLGPFRTGELFF.

Comments on this clonotype: A junction boundary mismatches the germline segment, possibly from a read error. The chain joins TRBV28 to TRBJ2-7; D uncertain. The CDR3 totals 17 residues. Per germline, CDR1 MDHEN and CDR2 SYDVKM. CDR3 nucleotides: TGTGCCAGCAGTTTCAGCCGCTTACTCTTGAGCTCCTACAAGCAGTACTTC. This codes for CASSFSRLLLSSYKQYF. Full variable domain (rest looked up from reference TRBV28 and TRBJ2-7): DVKVTQSSRYLVKRTGEKVFLECVQDMDHENMFWYRQDPGLGLRLIYFSYDVKMKEKGDIPEGYSVSREKKERFSLILESASTNQTSMYLCASSFSRLLLSSYKQYFGPGTRLTVT.

This clonotype was observed a handful of times. This rearrangement joins TRBV5-1 to TRBJ2-5, with D perhaps being TRBD1 or TRBD2 (5 bases each). CDR1 and CDR2 from the germline V gene are SGHRS and YFSETQ. V dropped 6 bases and J dropped 2 bases, with 8 bases sitting between them. This CDR3 has 12 amino acids. DNA of the CDR3: TGCGCCAGCACTTGGGGGCAAGAGACCCAGTACTTC. It encodes CASTWGQETQYF.

J is TRBJ2-1 and V is TRBV5-1; D gene ambiguous. Trimming removed 3 bases at V and 3 bases at J, with 7 bases between. The germline CDR1 and CDR2 sequences are SGHRS and YFSETQ. The CDR3 runs to 13 residues. The CDR3 is CASSWTRYNEQFF. The CDR3 nucleotides read TGCGCCAGCAGCTGGACCCGCTACAATGAGCAGTTCTTC.

The V and J genes are TRBV7-9 and TRBJ2-3; D remains unclear. Germline V gives CDR1 SEHNR, CDR2 FQNEAQ (reference sequence). This CDR3 contains 11 residues. With 5 bases removed from V and 7 bases from J, the gap between germline ends came to 7 bases. The CDR3 region has the DNA TGTGCCAGCAGCCCCCCGCATACGCAGTATTTT. The encoded protein is CASSPPHTQYF.

The rearrangement joins TRBV2 to TRBJ1-2; 7 bases are shared with TRBD1. The CDR3 is 15 residues long. From germline, CDR1 is SNHLY and CDR2 FYNNEI. Trimming took 6 bases from V and 4 from J; bases not matched to a gene: 11. DNA of the CDR3: TGTGCCAGCAGGGATTACAGGGGCGGCGGCTATGGCTACACCTTC. Translation: CASRDYRGGGYGYTF.

The chain couples TRBV20-1 to TRBJ2-7; 8 nucleotides agree with TRBD1. Germline V CDR1 and CDR2: DFQATT, SNEGSKA (reference sequence). V dropped 5 bases and J dropped 3; count of bases not matched to a gene: 0. The CDR3 is made up of 11 amino acids. DNA of the CDR3: TGCAGTGCTGACAGGGGCTACGAGCAGTACTTC. Amino acids: CSADRGYEQYF.

The genes are TRBV24-1 and TRBJ2-1, with 10 nucleotides matching TRBD2. The CDR3 sequence is 16 residues long. CDR1 and CDR2 from the germline V gene are KGHDR and SFDVKD. Losses at the gene ends were 2 bases for V and 0 bases for J; bases not matched to a gene: 0. The CDR3: CATSDSSGSSYNEQFF. The CDR3 bases are TGTGCCACCAGTGATTCTAGCGGGAGCTCCTACAATGAGCAGTTCTTC.

This clonotype was picked up a small number of times. The rearrangement joins TRBV3-1 to TRBJ2-7; D is undetermined. Trimming removed 3 bases at V and 0 bases at J, with 12 bases between. Germline V gene sequence: CDR1 LGHDT, CDR2 YNNKEL (reference sequence). This CDR3 region has 15 residues. The CDR3 reads CASSHVTASSYEQYF. The CDR3 nucleotides read TGTGCCAGCAGCCACGTAACAGCGAGCTCCTACGAGCAGTACTTC.

The genes are TRBV12-3 or TRBV12-4 and TRBJ2-2, with 9 positions matching TRBD1. V gave up 7 bases and J gave up 6 bases; unmatched junction bases: 12. The CDR3 length is 16 residues. The CDR3 spells CASTLTDRGGPGELFF. The CDR3, as DNA: TGTGCCAGCACCCTAACGGACAGGGGTGGGCCCGGGGAGCTGTTTTTT.

This sequence joins TRBV12-3 or TRBV12-4 and TRBJ2-7; unclear D gene. Deletions cut 5 bases from V and 3 bases from J, with 14 bases between. The CDR3 runs 14 residues. The CDR3 reads CASSPGRLRYEQYF. In nucleotides, the CDR3 is TGTGCCAGCAGTCCTGGGCGGCTACGCTACGAGCAGTACTTC.